What follows is one T cell receptor beta chain and its context. Its antigen is undetermined. CD4+ T cells from unexposed donors were obtained before the COVID-19 pandemic (2011-2018). V shed 6 bases and J shed 6 bases, with 11 bases lying between them. The CDR3 length is 13 residues. Uncultured naive and memory CD4+ T cells supplied DNA for deep TCR-beta sequencing. Assay used: immunoSEQ multiplex PCR; TCRdb lists only in-frame clones, some missing. The sample gives about 65,000 clones, 85% to 90% of which show up once; about 1.6% is in the top ten. This sample stems from a study of CD4 T cells in relation to SARS-CoV-2 and coronaviruses. Study summary: Shared crossreactive spike epitopes were mapped to their HLA restriction. Whole-study findings and limits: Culture-expanded clones reflect memory recall rather than primary priming during culture.

This chain links TRBV12-3 or TRBV12-4 with TRBJ2-2; D call uncertain. The specimen sequenced was memory CD4+ T cells from PBMCs. The TCR sequence derives from a human donor in good health. CDR3 in DNA: TGTGCCAGCAGCCTGCAAGGGCCCGGGGAGCTGTTTTTT. Its protein is CASSLQGPGELFF.